The 20 T cell receptor beta chains below come from one sample, sequenced in a study of cytomegalovirus exposure and HLA in healthy donors. PCR primers comprised 60 Vbeta and 13 Jbeta primers. TCRdb's table, derived via immunoSEQ multiplex PCR, lists solely in-frame clones and lacks some. The table has more than 150,000 clones, roughly four fifths seen once. Sequenced sample: PBMCs. These receptors were obtained from a man in his fifties or sixties in good health and CMV-seronegative.

This sequence joins TRBV27 and TRBJ1-1; possible D gene TRBD1, 5 bases. The germline gives CDR1 MNHEY, CDR2 SMNVEV (reference sequence). The CDR3 extends over 12 amino acids. Trimming left V 4 bases short and J 8 bases short, with 11 bases between. CDR3 nucleotide sequence: TGTGCCAGCAGTTCCCTTAAGGGGGAAGCTTTCTTT. Protein: CASSSLKGEAFF.

In its sample, this clone was seen once. The gene calls are TRBV7-9 and TRBJ2-1, with 9 positions matching TRBD1. This CDR3 has 15 amino acids. With V trimmed by 6 bases and J by 8 bases, 11 bases remained unmatched. Germline loops: CDR1 SEHNR, CDR2 FQNEAQ (reference sequence). This CDR3 reads CASSLDRGSWYEQFF. In DNA form, the CDR3 reads TGTGCCAGCAGTCTCGACAGGGGGAGTTGGTATGAGCAGTTCTTC.

CDR3 DNA: TGTGCCAGCAGCTTAGGCAGGGGAGTCAACACCATATATTTT. Protein sequence: CASSLGRGVNTIYF. V gene TRBV7-2 combines with J gene TRBJ1-3, with a possible D match to TRBD1 (6 bases). V lost 1 base, J lost 7 bases, and 11 bases lay in between. This CDR3 has 14 amino acids. The germline CDR1 and CDR2 sequences are SGHTA and FQGNSA. Looking up the rest from reference TRBV7-2 and TRBJ1-3 gives the full variable domain: GAGVSQSPSNKVTEKGKDVELRCDPISGHTALYWYRQSLGQGLEFLIYFQGNSAPDKSGLPSDRFSAERTGGSVSTLTIQRTQQEDSAVYLCASSLGRGVNTIYFGEGSWLTVV.

The chain has TRBV5-1 and TRBJ2-2; 9 nucleotides line up with TRBD1. The CDR3 covers 16 residues. The V segment lost 3 bases and the J segment 4 bases; nucleotides outside the gene matches: 7. CDR1 and CDR2 (germline): SGHRS, YFSETQ. The CDR3 DNA reads TGCGCCAGCAGCTCACAGGGGGCCCGCGGCACCGGGGAGCTGTTTTTT. Translating gives CASSSQGARGTGELFF.

The DNA for the CDR3 is TGTGCCAGCTCACCGCCCCAACCTCGTAGATTCTACAATGAGCAGTTCTTC. Residues: CASSPPQPRRFYNEQFF. The V call is TRBV18, the J call TRBJ2-1, with unresolved D. CDR3 length equals 17 residues. Looked up from germline, CDR1 is KGHSH and CDR2 is LQKENI. V was shortened by 3 bases and J by 3 bases, with 18 bases between the two germline ends.

The gene calls are TRBV2 and TRBJ2-3; a possible D gene is TRBD2 (6 bases). The CDR3 totals 15 residues. Germline V gives CDR1 SNHLY, CDR2 FYNNEI. Between the trimmed V and J ends, which lost 6 bases and 1 base, there was a span of 14 bases. Written as DNA, the CDR3 is TGTGCCAGCAGATCCGCTGGGACTCGCACAGATACGCAGTATTTT. Translation: CASRSAGTRTDTQYF.

This clone has just one count. J is TRBJ2-7 and V is TRBV7-2; D is ambiguous. CDR1 SGHTA and CDR2 FQGNSA come from the germline V gene. The CDR3 loop spans 13 amino acids. V lost 5 bases and J lost 0, with 8 bases in between. This CDR3 reads CASSRYSSYEQYF. CDR3 DNA sequence: TGTGCCAGCAGCAGATACAGCTCCTACGAGCAGTACTTC.

This clone was seen just once. This chain connects TRBV6-5 to TRBJ2-7; 10 nucleotides align to TRBD1. Germline V gene data show CDR1 as MNHEY and CDR2 as SVGAGI. V was clipped by 7 bases and J by 6 bases; unmatched bases: 6. There are 13 residues in the CDR3. The CDR3 DNA sequence: TGTGCCAGCAAACGGGACAGGGGTAGCGAGCAGTACTTC. It is translated as CASKRDRGSEQYF.

CDR3 sequence reads: CASSRTSSYEQYF. The CDR3 coding sequence is TGTGCCAGCAGCCGAACCTCCTCCTACGAGCAGTACTTC. The chain employs TRBV7-2 and TRBJ2-5; the D is unclear. Matching the DNA end better, TRBJ2-7 makes the J call doubtful. The CDR3 has 13 amino acids. Per the germline V gene, CDR1 is SGHTA and CDR2 is FQGNSA.

As DNA, the CDR3 is TGTGCCAGCAGCTTAAGTGAGGGGGTACAAAACATTCAGTACTTC. Amino acid sequence: CASSLSEGVQNIQYF. The V and J genes are TRBV7-2 and TRBJ2-4, with D maybe TRBD1 (6 bases). Germline CDR1 SGHTA, CDR2 FQGNSA. Trimming removed 2 bases from V and 5 bases from J, with 13 bases in between. The CDR3 totals 15 residues.

Concerning this clone: Other DNA sequences in the sample encode the same CDR3. The chain has TRBV5-1 and TRBJ2-5; tentative D call: TRBD1 (5 bases). This CDR3 has 13 amino acids. CDR1 is SGHRS and CDR2 is YFSETQ in the germline V gene. The V end lost 0 bases, the J end lost 4 bases, and 7 bases lay between the germline ends. The CDR3 DNA reads as TGCGCCAGCAGCTTGGGCACAGGAGAGACCCAGTACTTC. As protein: CASSLGTGETQYF.

The chain uses TRBV6-1 and TRBJ1-1; no firm D call. With 6 bases removed from V and 4 bases from J, the gap between germline ends came to 15 bases. Per the germline V gene, CDR1 is MNHNS and CDR2 is SASEGT. This CDR3 comprises 14 residues. The CDR3 protein is CASRPATSFTEAFF. The CDR3 nucleotides read TGTGCCAGCAGGCCCGCTACCTCTTTCACTGAAGCTTTCTTT.

The chain carries TRBV21-1 and TRBJ1-1; TRBD1, the D gene given by the table, was not confirmed from the DNA. TRBV21-1 is labeled a pseudogene. This CDR3 is built from 12 residues. Written as DNA, the CDR3 is TGTGCCAGCAGCCCCAGGGGCACTGAAGCTTTCTTT. Amino acid sequence: CASSPRGTEAFF.

This rearrangement joins TRBV28 to TRBJ2-7, with D tentatively TRBD1 (6 bases). The CDR3 totals 15 residues. Germline CDR1 reads MDHEN; CDR2 reads SYDVKM. With 5 bases removed from V and 2 bases from J, the gap between germline ends came to 16 bases. This CDR3 reads CASSPEGDGPYEQYF. In nucleotides, the CDR3 is TGTGCCAGCAGTCCAGAGGGGGACGGACCCTACGAGCAGTACTTC.

The chain links TRBV6-1 to TRBJ1-1; the D is unclear. V dropped 5 bases and J dropped 0 bases, with 10 bases sitting between them. The CDR3 sequence is 14 residues long. The germline gives CDR1 MNHNS, CDR2 SASEGT. CDR3 residues: CASSLWALNTEAFF. CDR3 nucleotides: TGTGCCAGCAGTTTATGGGCCCTGAACACTGAAGCTTTCTTT.

A remark on this clone: At one boundary the junction diverges from the germline segment, which might be a read error. The chain links TRBV7-9 to TRBJ2-7; D possibly corresponds to TRBD2 (5 bases). Germline lookup yields CDR1 SEHNR and CDR2 FQNEAQ (reference sequence). The CDR3 is 12 amino acids. CDR3 bases: TGTTCCAGCAGCTTACTAGGTTACGAGCAGTACTTC. This sequence encodes CSSSLLGYEQYF.

This rearrangement joins TRBV13 to TRBJ2-5; 12 positions agree with TRBD2. The DNA matches TRBJ2-7 better at its end, which makes the J call doubtful. From germline, CDR1 is PRHDT and CDR2 FYEKMQ (reference sequence). The CDR3 spans 15 residues. CDR3 bases: TGTGCCAGCAGCGCCCGGACTAGCGGGAACATCGAGCAGTACTTC. This encodes CASSARTSGNIEQYF.

The chain carries TRBV7-2 and TRBJ1-4, with D perhaps matching TRBD1 (6 bases). CDR3 length: 13 amino acids. The germline V gene encodes CDR1 SGHTA and CDR2 FQGNSA. V lost 4 bases to trimming and J lost 7 bases, with 10 bases between them. The DNA for the CDR3 is TGTGCCAGCAGCTCCAGGGGTTCTGAAAAACTGTTTTTT. It translates to CASSSRGSEKLFF. Based on the CDR3 plus reference TRBV7-2 and TRBJ1-4, the full variable domain is GAGVSQSPSNKVTEKGKDVELRCDPISGHTALYWYRQSLGQGLEFLIYFQGNSAPDKSGLPSDRFSAERTGGSVSTLTIQRTQQEDSAVYLCASSSRGSEKLFFGSGTQLSVL.

The count of this clone is one. A read error may account for a junction end that differs from germline. CDR3 DNA sequence: TGCCAACAGGGGTACCAAGAGACCCAGTACTTC. This sequence encodes CQQGYQETQYF. The gene calls are TRBV9 and TRBJ2-5, with 7 bases lining up with TRBD1. This CDR3 comprises 11 residues. Germline V gives CDR1 SGDLS, CDR2 YYNGEE. Supplemented by reference TRBV9 and TRBJ2-5, the full variable domain reads DSGVTQTPKHLITATGQRVTLRCSPRSGDLSVYWYQQSLDQGLQFLIQYYNGEERAKGNILERFSAQQFPDLHSELNLSSLELGDSALYFCQQGYQETQYFGPGTRLLVL.

The chain employs TRBV5-1 and TRBJ2-1; no clear D. Germline lookup yields CDR1 SGHRS and CDR2 YFSETQ. Trimming took 3 bases from V and 7 from J, leaving 17 bases between them. This CDR3 spans 15 amino acids. The DNA of the CDR3 is TGCGCCAGCAGCTACTTAGGAGAGAGTAGAAATGAGCAGTTCTTC. It encodes CASSYLGESRNEQFF. The whole variable domain, filled in from reference TRBV5-1 and TRBJ2-1, reads KAGVTQTPRYLIKTRGQQVTLSCSPISGHRSVSWYQQTPGQGLQFLFEYFSETQRNKGNFPGRFSGRQFSNSRSEMNVSTLELGDSALYLCASSYLGESRNEQFFGPGTRLTVL.